This TCR beta chain was sequenced for a study of vaccination effects on CD4 cells after COVID-19. After expansion with viral peptide pools in the ViraFEST assay, antigen-specific CD4+ T cells were sequenced. When less than 12 days of culture had elapsed, CD4+ T cells were isolated. Each participant was given two doses of one vaccine (BNT162b2 or mRNA-1273). Clones were read by immunoSEQ multiplex PCR, and TCRdb kept only the in-frame ones, dropping some. The sample holds 60,000 to 85,000 clones, roughly 74% seen once. A remark on this clone: Its antigen is undetermined.

Study-wide results and limits: Marked clonal contraction was seen late after vaccination (in both infection- and vaccine-induced clones).

Germline V gene lookup returns CDR1 SGHKS and CDR2 YYEKEE (reference sequence). This CDR3 has 15 residues. Trimming took off 0 bases at V and 2 bases at J, with 11 bases between the two ends. This sample comprised CD4+ T cells from PBMCs cultured with HCoV-229E spike peptides, obtained after COVID-19 vaccination. The TCR sequence derives from a human donor who received a COVID-19 vaccine. This rearrangement joins TRBV5-5 to TRBJ1-1; tentative D call: TRBD1 (6 bases). The CDR3 DNA reads TGTGCCAGCAGCTTGGGGGGGGCAAGTAACACTGAAGCTTTCTTT. It codes for CASSLGGASNTEAFF.